The clone carrying this T cell receptor (beta chain) turned up a few times. What it recognizes is unknown. Next came a second PCR, run for roughly 7 to 12 cycles, which used a sample-barcoded 5' primer along with a J-beta primer mix. Each cDNA was tagged by a template-switch adaptor containing 12 random nucleotides. TCRdb passed the 5' RACE reads through MiXCR, listing each CDR3 protein once. The sample carries 700,000 or so distinct CDR3 sequences, about a fifth recorded once. The data were taken from a study of blood T cells in healthy people across ages. Study-wide results and caveats: No conclusive comparison of naive versus antigen-experienced cells was possible with unsorted PBMCs.

Per germline, CDR1 SGHVS and CDR2 FNYEAQ. The CDR3 consists of 13 residues. Trimming left V 1 base short and J 6 bases short, with 6 bases between. The individuals who served as donors were healthy Caucasians living in Russia, aged roughly 6 to 95. This sequence joins TRBV7-6 and TRBJ2-2; D gene ambiguous. The sample was blood. The sequence was obtained from a man between 65 and 80 years old in good health. This CDR3 is CASSLGLSGELFF. The CDR3, as DNA: TGTGCCAGCAGCTTAGGTTTGTCCGGGGAGCTGTTTTTT.